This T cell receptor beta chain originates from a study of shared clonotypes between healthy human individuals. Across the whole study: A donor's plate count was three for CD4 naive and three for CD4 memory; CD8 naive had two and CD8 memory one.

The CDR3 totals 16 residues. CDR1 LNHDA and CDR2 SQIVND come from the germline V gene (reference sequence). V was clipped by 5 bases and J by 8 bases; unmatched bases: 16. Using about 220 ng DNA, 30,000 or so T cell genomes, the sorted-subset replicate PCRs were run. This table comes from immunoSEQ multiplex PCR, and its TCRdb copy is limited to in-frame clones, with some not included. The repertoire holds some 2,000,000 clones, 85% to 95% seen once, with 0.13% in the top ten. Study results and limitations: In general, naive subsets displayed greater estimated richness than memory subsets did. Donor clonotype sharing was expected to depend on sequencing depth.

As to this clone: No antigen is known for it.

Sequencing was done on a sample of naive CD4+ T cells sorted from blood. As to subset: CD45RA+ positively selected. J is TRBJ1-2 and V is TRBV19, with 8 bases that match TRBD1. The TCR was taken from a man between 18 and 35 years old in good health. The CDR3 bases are TGTGCCAGTAGTCAACAGACAGGGGCCGGGACAAGGGGCTACACCTTC. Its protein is CASSQQTGAGTRGYTF.